Below, 23 T cell receptor beta chains from the same sample are listed, as sequenced in a study of T cells after posttransplantation cyclophosphamide. Here immunoSEQ multiplex PCR was the method, and the copy in TCRdb shows in-frame clones only, minus some. The table shows about 47,000 clones, with around nine tenths occurring only once. Sequenced input: PBMCs. All receptors derive from a woman aged 45-65 years in good health and a related stem cell transplant donor.

J is TRBJ1-1 and V is TRBV7-2; D not resolved. Trimming pared 6 bases from V and 4 bases from J, leaving 18 bases between. The germline V gene encodes CDR1 SGHTA and CDR2 FQGNSA. The CDR3 contains 15 residues. The DNA for the CDR3 is TGTGCCAGCAGATCACCCCGTCCCCGGGGCACTGAAGCTTTCTTT. This sequence encodes CASRSPRPRGTEAFF.

The V and J genes are TRBV19 and TRBJ2-7; D possibly corresponds to TRBD2 (7 bases). This CDR3 has 14 amino acids. V was clipped by 7 bases and J by 3 bases, with 16 bases between them. Germline V gene data show CDR1 as LNHDA and CDR2 as SQIVND (reference sequence). Written as DNA, the CDR3 is TGTGCCAGTACCAAGGGGGGGGGCAACTACGAGCAGTACTTC. As protein: CASTKGGGNYEQYF.

The chain is built from TRBV28 and TRBJ1-5, with a tentative D call TRBD1 (5 bases). The germline V and J ends were trimmed by 8 bases and 4 bases, with 15 bases remaining between them. This CDR3 is built from 14 residues. Per the germline V gene, CDR1 is MDHEN and CDR2 is SYDVKM. In DNA form, the CDR3 reads TGTGCCAGCGGCTCAGGGCCTGGTAATCAGCCCCAGCATTTT. Translation: CASGSGPGNQPQHF.

The CDR3 loop is CASSLDPGDYGYTF. In nucleotides, the CDR3 is TGCGCCAGCAGCTTGGATCCAGGGGACTATGGCTACACCTTC. The chain employs TRBV5-1 and TRBJ1-2, with a weak D call TRBD1 (6 bases). V was shortened by 0 bases and J by 3 bases, with 9 bases between the two germline ends. This CDR3 region has 14 residues. Germline CDR1 and CDR2: SGHRS and YFSETQ.

The chain links TRBV19 to TRBJ2-4; 7 bases fit TRBD2. Germline assignment: CDR1 LNHDA and CDR2 SQIVND (reference sequence). V lost 6 bases to trimming and J lost 9 bases; unmatched junction nucleotides: 2. This CDR3 contains 11 residues. CDR3 bases: TGTGCCAGTAGGTCGGGGGGCATTCAGTACTTC. Its protein product is CASRSGGIQYF.

The chain combines TRBV18 with TRBJ1-3; D might be TRBD1 (5 bases). Trimming cost V 1 base and J 3 bases, with 10 bases left between them. The germline gives CDR1 KGHSH, CDR2 LQKENI. The CDR3 is 15 amino acids. The CDR3 spells CASSPLSGDGNTIYF. CDR3 coding DNA: TGTGCCAGCTCACCACTTTCGGGGGATGGAAACACCATATATTTT.

The chain combines TRBV10-3 with TRBJ1-2; D gene uncertain. CDR3 length: 13 amino acids. Germline V gives CDR1 ENHRY, CDR2 SYGVKD. Trimming shortened V by 10 bases and J by 2 bases, and 14 bases separated the two germline ends. The CDR3 loop is CATALAGNYGYTF. The CDR3 nucleotides read TGTGCCACAGCCCTGGCAGGCAACTATGGCTACACCTTC.

With regard to this clone: Other DNA sequences in this sample translate to the same CDR3. This sequence joins TRBV5-1 and TRBJ2-5; TRBD2 matches at 7 bases. The junction had 10 bases not matched to a gene; V was cut back by 4 bases and J by 4 bases. The germline gives CDR1 SGHRS, CDR2 YFSETQ. CDR3 length equals 15 residues. The CDR3 DNA reads TGCGCCAGCAGCCTGGCGGGGGTGCCCCTAGAGACCCAGTACTTC. Translation: CASSLAGVPLETQYF.

About this clone itself: Relative to the germline gene, one junction end is altered; a read error may explain this. The gene calls are TRBV29-1 and TRBJ2-7, with TRBD1 as a possible D gene (6 bases). The CDR3 sequence is 12 residues long. Germline V gene lookup returns CDR1 SQVTM and CDR2 ANQGSEA. The DNA for the CDR3 is TGCAGCGTTGTAACAGGGCCGTACGGGCAGTACTTC. Protein product: CSVVTGPYGQYF.

This sequence joins TRBV12-5 and TRBJ1-2; perhaps TRBD1 as D (6 bases). The CDR3 is 14 amino acids. From germline, CDR1 is LGHNT and CDR2 FRNRAP. With 6 bases removed from V and 6 bases from J, the gap between germline ends came to 17 bases. The CDR3, as DNA: TGTGCTAGTGGCCCGGACAGTTCTTTTGATGGCTACACCTTC. Its translation is CASGPDSSFDGYTF.

The genes are TRBV7-9 and TRBJ2-7; 9 positions agree with TRBD2. Germline CDR1 is SEHNR and CDR2 is FQNEAQ (reference sequence). The CDR3 sequence is 15 residues long. After removal of 4 bases from V and 0 bases from J, the junction contained 4 bases not matched to a gene. The CDR3 reads CASSSSSGTSYEQYF. The CDR3 coding sequence is TGTGCCAGCAGCTCATCTAGCGGGACCTCCTACGAGCAGTACTTC.

The rearrangement links TRBV5-1 to TRBJ2-5, with TRBD2 matching over 10 bases. The length of the CDR3 is 15 residues. Germline V gives CDR1 SGHRS, CDR2 YFSETQ. V was clipped by 5 bases and J by 2 bases; unmatched bases: 6. The CDR3 loop is CASRQLAGYQETQYF. The CDR3 DNA follows: TGCGCCAGCAGACAACTAGCGGGGTATCAAGAGACCCAGTACTTC.

The chain combines TRBV4-1 with TRBJ2-3; 10 positions agree with TRBD2. Germline CDR1 is MGHRA and CDR2 is YSYEKL. V was clipped by 5 bases and J by 4 bases; unmatched bases: 9. The CDR3 spans 16 residues. CDR3 residues: CASSTPASGRADTQYF. The DNA for the CDR3 is TGCGCCAGCAGCACACCCGCTAGCGGGAGAGCAGATACGCAGTATTTT.

The rearrangement joins TRBV10-3 to TRBJ2-1; 9 positions agree with TRBD2. The ends lost 3 bases at V and 2 bases at J; junction bases unmatched: 5. Germline V lookup: CDR1 ENHRY, CDR2 SYGVKD. The CDR3 consists of 16 residues. The CDR3 DNA reads TGTGCCATCAGTGACACAGCGGGAGGTACCTACAATGAGCAGTTCTTC. Translating it yields CAISDTAGGTYNEQFF.

The chain links TRBV16 to TRBJ1-3; 7 bases line up with TRBD1. The CDR3 has 16 amino acids. Germline values: CDR1 KGHSY, CDR2 FQNENV. V lost 4 bases, J lost 0 bases, and 6 bases stayed unmatched. CDR3 protein: CASSPFRDSSGNTIYF. CDR3 in DNA: TGTGCCAGCAGCCCTTTCCGGGACAGCTCTGGAAACACCATATATTTT.

The CDR3 spells CASSFNSGGASQETQYF. CDR3 in DNA: TGCGCCAGCAGCTTTAATAGCGGGGGGGCCTCCCAAGAGACCCAGTACTTC. This chain uses TRBV5-1 with TRBJ2-5; TRBD2 matches at 11 bases. With 2 bases clipped from V and 1 base from J, the junction kept 7 bases outside the gene matches. The germline gives CDR1 SGHRS, CDR2 YFSETQ. The length of the CDR3 is 17 residues.

The chain recombines TRBV5-4 with TRBJ2-1; tentative D call: TRBD2 (6 bases). Trimming left V 7 bases short and J 2 bases short, with 16 bases between. Germline CDR1 and CDR2: SGHNT and YYREEE (reference sequence). CDR3 length: 15 residues. CDR3 in amino acids: CASSRGIGAYNEQFF. The CDR3 bases are TGTGCCAGCTCTCGCGGGATAGGGGCCTACAATGAGCAGTTCTTC.

The chain joins TRBV4-1 to TRBJ1-6, with 9 bases identical to TRBD1. The CDR3 extends over 16 amino acids. V was clipped by 6 bases and J by 5 bases; unmatched bases: 8. Germline V lookup: CDR1 MGHRA, CDR2 YSYEKL. The CDR3 nucleotides read TGCGCCAGCAGTCAACAGGGGGCTGCCGATAATTCACCCCTCCACTTT. Amino acids: CASSQQGAADNSPLHF.

V usage is TRBV6-6 and J usage is TRBJ1-6, with D perhaps matching TRBD1 (6 bases). The germline V gene has CDR1 MNHNY and CDR2 SVGAGI (reference sequence). CDR3 length equals 15 residues. Trimming stripped 2 bases from V and 9 bases from J, with 14 bases between. CDR3 protein: CASSYPTGSASPLHF. CDR3 sequence (DNA): TGTGCCAGCAGTTACCCCACAGGGTCGGCTTCACCCCTCCACTTT.

This chain joins TRBV28 and TRBJ1-4, with D perhaps TRBD1 (5 bases). CDR1 is MDHEN and CDR2 is SYDVKM in the germline V gene. This CDR3 comprises 15 residues. Trimming left V 2 bases short and J 3 bases short, with 10 bases between. The CDR3 loop reads CASSLQGLANEKLFF. CDR3 coding DNA: TGTGCCAGCAGTTTACAGGGACTGGCTAATGAAAAACTGTTTTTT.

The chain is built from TRBV5-6 and TRBJ1-5; TRBD1 aligns across 8 bases. J gave up 2 bases and V 4 bases, and 8 bases lay outside the gene matches. Germline V CDR1 and CDR2: SGHDT, YYEEEE. This CDR3 has 16 residues. The CDR3 spells CASSENTGGRNQPQHF. DNA of the CDR3: TGTGCCAGCAGCGAGAATACAGGGGGTCGCAATCAGCCCCAGCATTTT.

J is TRBJ2-3 and V is TRBV29-1, with D perhaps matching TRBD2 (6 bases). The CDR3 contains 16 residues. Germline V gene lookup returns CDR1 SQVTM and CDR2 ANQGSEA. Trimming took 6 bases from V and 4 from J, leaving 23 bases between them. The CDR3, as DNA: TGCAGCGTCCTCCGTGTGACCATGCGGGGACCAGATACGCAGTATTTT. Translating it yields CSVLRVTMRGPDTQYF.

The chain employs TRBV5-1 and TRBJ2-2, with 11 bases fitting TRBD2. With 2 bases clipped from V and 4 bases from J, the junction kept 4 bases outside the gene matches. The germline CDR1 and CDR2 sequences are SGHRS and YFSETQ. The CDR3 has 16 amino acids. CDR3 sequence reads: CASSLNSGGATGELFF. DNA for the CDR3: TGCGCCAGCAGCTTAAATAGCGGGGGGGCCACCGGGGAGCTGTTTTTT.